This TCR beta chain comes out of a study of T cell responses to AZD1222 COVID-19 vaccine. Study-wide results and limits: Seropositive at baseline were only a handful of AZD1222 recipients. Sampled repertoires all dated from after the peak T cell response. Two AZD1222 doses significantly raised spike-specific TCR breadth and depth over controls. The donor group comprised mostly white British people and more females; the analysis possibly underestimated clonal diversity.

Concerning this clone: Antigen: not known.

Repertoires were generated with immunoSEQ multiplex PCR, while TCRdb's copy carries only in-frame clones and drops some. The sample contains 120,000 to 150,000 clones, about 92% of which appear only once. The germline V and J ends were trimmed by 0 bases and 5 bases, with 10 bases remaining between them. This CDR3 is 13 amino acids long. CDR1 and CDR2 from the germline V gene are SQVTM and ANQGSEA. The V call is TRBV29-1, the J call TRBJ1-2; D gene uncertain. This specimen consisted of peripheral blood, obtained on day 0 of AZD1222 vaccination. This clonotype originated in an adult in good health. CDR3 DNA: TGCAGCGTTGAAGATCGACGTGGGTATGGCTACACCTTC. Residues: CSVEDRRGYGYTF.